Described below is a single T cell receptor beta chain sequence and its context. This sample was included in a study of OX40 agonist ivuxolimab in advanced cancers. Only in-frame clones appear in the TCRdb table, and some are missing; sequencing was by immunoSEQ multiplex PCR. The table records approximately 61,000 clones, approximately 91% of them present only once. Germline V gives CDR1 SGHRS, CDR2 YFSETQ. The V end lost 4 bases, the J end lost 7 bases, and 18 bases lay between the germline ends. The CDR3 consists of 14 residues. The chain combines TRBV5-1 with TRBJ2-7, with TRBD2 as a possible D gene (6 bases). The input for sequencing was CD4+ or CD8+ T cells sorted from blood, taken in a trial of the OX40 agonist ivuxolimab. This sequence originates from an adult with an advanced solid tumor such as melanoma, head and neck, liver or kidney cancer. The DNA for the CDR3 is TGCGCCAGCAGCGCGTCGCCCGGGAGCAGGGAGCAGTACTTC. It codes for CASSASPGSREQYF.